One TCR beta chain is described in this entry. As originally analysed: Amplification with reference gene primers provided the estimates of nucleated cell counts. The method was immunoSEQ multiplex PCR; TCRdb's version includes in-frame clones alone and lacks a portion of them. V and J calls and clone size follow that table, whereas D and trimming were derived from the DNA. Of around 330,000 clones listed, around 87% were seen once; the top ten hold approximately 4%. V was shortened by 2 bases and J by 2 bases, with 12 bases between the two germline ends. From germline, CDR1 is MRHNA and CDR2 SNTAGT. The CDR3 has 16 residues. The sample originates from a study of blood T cell repertoires in COVID-19. Study overall: Samples came from the United States, Italy and Spain, spanning acute and convalescent COVID-19. The analysed material was cDNA or gDNA that came from T cells, B-cell-depleted T cells, or PBMCs.

The receptor was derived from a woman aged 45-60 years with active or convalescent COVID-19. The rearrangement uses TRBV6-4 and TRBJ2-2, with D possibly matching TRBD1 (5 bases). The sample was peripheral blood. The CDR3 spells CASSDRHRGNTGELFF. The DNA for the CDR3 is TGTGCCAGCAGTGACCGACATAGGGGAAACACCGGGGAGCTGTTTTTT.